Listed here are 20 T cell receptor beta chains from one sample, sequenced in a study of response to subunit inactivated influenza vaccine. TCRdb reprocessed the RT-PCR reads via MiXCR and lists one record per CDR3 protein. The data hold some 500,000 distinct CDR3 sequences, with roughly 13% observed a single time. Sequencing used PBMCs from blood, obtained 35 to 45 days after vaccination. All receptors derive from a man over 45 who received an inactivated influenza vaccine.

This clonotype has only a few counts. This chain joins TRBV14 and TRBJ2-3; D not certain. V lost 1 base and J 5 bases, leaving 7 bases between the germline ends. This CDR3 contains 13 residues. Germline CDR1 and CDR2: SGHDN and FVKESK. The CDR3 region is CASSQARLDTQYF. For the CDR3, the DNA is TGTGCCAGCAGCCAAGCCAGGTTAGATACGCAGTATTTT.

This clonotype was recorded a few times. The CDR3: CASRRSATDTQYF. DNA of the CDR3: TGTGCCAGCAGGCGGTCAGCAACAGATACGCAGTATTTT. This chain connects TRBV28 to TRBJ2-3; D unresolved. Germline CDR1 MDHEN, CDR2 SYDVKM. Trimming left V 6 bases short and J 3 bases short, with 10 bases between. The CDR3 covers 13 residues.

CDR3 DNA: TGTGCCAGCTCACCGGGGCTCGCTACAGTTGAGCAGTTCTTC. It yields the protein CASSPGLATVEQFF. The J gene is TRBJ2-1, the V gene TRBV18; possible D gene TRBD1, 5 bases. Germline V gene data show CDR1 as KGHSH and CDR2 as LQKENI. The germline V and J ends were trimmed by 3 bases and 9 bases, with 15 bases remaining between them. The CDR3 sequence is 14 residues long.

This clonotype came up a few times. This chain joins TRBV6-2 or TRBV6-3 and TRBJ2-1; TRBD2 aligns across 13 bases. In germline, CDR1 is MNHEY, CDR2 SVGEGT. CDR3 length equals 16 residues. V lost 6 bases, J lost 12 bases, and 14 bases stayed unmatched. CDR3: CASRSTSGRALGRQFF. CDR3 DNA sequence: TGTGCCAGCAGAAGTACTAGCGGGAGGGCCCTCGGTCGGCAGTTCTTC.

This chain connects TRBV20-1 to TRBJ1-1, with 7 bases identical to TRBD1. This CDR3 has 14 residues. The germline V gene has CDR1 DFQATT and CDR2 SNEGSKA (reference sequence). CDR3 loop: CRGRQGNRGTEAFF. DNA for the CDR3: TGCAGGGGGAGACAGGGCAATAGAGGCACTGAAGCTTTCTTT.

Details on this clonotype: Relative to the germline gene, one junction end is altered; a read error may explain this. The chain carries TRBV3-1 and TRBJ2-6, with D unclear. CDR1 is LGHDT, CDR2 YNNKEL, per germline (reference sequence). CDR3 length: 17 amino acids. Here the CDR3 reads CATSTRLVSSGANVLTF. CDR3 DNA: TGTGCCACCAGCACCCGACTGGTGTCTTCTGGGGCCAACGTCCTGACTTTC.

This sequence joins TRBV28 and TRBJ2-3; 7 bases agree with TRBD2. Germline V gene data show CDR1 as MDHEN and CDR2 as SYDVKM. Losses at the gene ends were 2 bases for V and 2 bases for J; bases not matched to a gene: 10. The CDR3 is made up of 17 amino acids. The CDR3 protein is CASSLLGLEIPTDTQYF. As DNA, the CDR3 is TGTGCCAGCAGTTTACTCGGACTAGAAATACCCACAGATACGCAGTATTTT.

V gene TRBV4-3 combines with J gene TRBJ1-2, with a tentative D call TRBD1 (5 bases). The CDR3 runs to 15 residues. In germline, CDR1 is LGHNA, CDR2 YSLEER. Between the trimmed V and J ends, which lost 0 bases and 1 base, there was a span of 9 bases. CDR3 sequence: CASSQDVQGNYGYTF. The CDR3, as DNA: TGCGCCAGCAGCCAAGATGTGCAGGGTAACTATGGCTACACCTTC.

This clonotype was seen only a few times. The V call is TRBV7-2, the J call TRBJ1-2, with TRBD1 matching over 9 bases. V dropped 3 bases and J dropped 0; count of bases not matched to a gene: 5. The germline V gene encodes CDR1 SGHTA and CDR2 FQGNSA. This CDR3 has 16 residues. This CDR3 reads CASSFTRTGANYGYTF. The CDR3 DNA is TGTGCCAGCAGCTTTACTCGGACAGGGGCTAACTATGGCTACACCTTC. Supplemented by reference TRBV7-2 and TRBJ1-2, the full variable domain reads GAGVSQSPSNKVTEKGKDVELRCDPISGHTALYWYRQSLGQGLEFLIYFQGNSAPDKSGLPSDRFSAERTGGSVSTLTIQRTQQEDSAVYLCASSFTRTGANYGYTFGSGTRLTVV.

This clonotype was detected a few times. The chain uses TRBV5-1 and TRBJ1-2; D not certain. Germline lookup yields CDR1 SGHRS and CDR2 YFSETQ. V dropped 0 bases and J dropped 7 bases, with 16 bases sitting between them. The CDR3 has 15 amino acids. CDR3 nucleotide sequence: TGCGCCAGCAGCTTGGAACGCCCTGGAGGTGGTGGCTACACCTTC. Amino acid sequence: CASSLERPGGGGYTF.

This clonotype came up a few times. This chain links TRBV6-1 with TRBJ2-7; possibly TRBD2 for D (6 bases). CDR3 length: 14 amino acids. Deletions cut 5 bases from V and 3 bases from J, with 14 bases between. CDR1 MNHNS and CDR2 SASEGT come from the germline V gene. The CDR3 sequence is CASSPGTLIYEQYF. The CDR3 DNA reads TGTGCCAGCAGTCCAGGGACTCTCATCTACGAGCAGTACTTC.

There are a few counts of this clonotype. The chain combines TRBV7-9 with TRBJ1-4; D unclear. Trimming took 5 bases from V and 8 from J, leaving 15 bases between them. This CDR3 has 14 residues. Germline assignment: CDR1 SEHNR and CDR2 FQNEAQ (reference sequence). The CDR3 spells CASSPLERREKLFF. In DNA, the CDR3 is TGTGCCAGCAGCCCCCTGGAGCGGAGGGAAAAACTGTTTTTT.

This clonotype appeared a few times. The rearrangement links TRBV5-8 to TRBJ2-1, with D unclear. The CDR3 runs 14 residues. Germline V gene sequence: CDR1 SGHTS, CDR2 YDEGEE. Deletions cut 3 bases from V and 6 bases from J, with 13 bases between. The CDR3 protein is CASSSTPSGNEQFF. The CDR3 nucleotides are TGTGCCAGCAGCTCGACCCCTTCTGGCAATGAGCAGTTCTTC.

This chain uses TRBV2 with TRBJ2-7; D may be TRBD2 (6 bases). The V end lost 8 bases, the J end lost 2 bases, and 16 bases lay between the germline ends. Per the germline V gene, CDR1 is SNHLY and CDR2 is FYNNEI. The CDR3 is made up of 14 amino acids. DNA of the CDR3: TGTGCCAGCCGCTTCCGGGAGACTACCTACGAGCAGTACTTC. Translated, it gives CASRFRETTYEQYF.

This clonotype turned up a few times. The J gene is TRBJ2-1, the V gene TRBV12-3 or TRBV12-4, with D maybe TRBD2 (7 bases). Trimming left V 6 bases short and J 7 bases short, with 19 bases between. The CDR3 runs to 15 residues. CDR3 in amino acids: CASRGRGAGSNEQFF. The CDR3 nucleotides read TGTGCCAGCAGGGGCCGGGGGGCCGGTAGTAATGAGCAGTTCTTC.

The CDR3 nucleotides read TGCAGTGCTAGAGATCTTAGAAAGGGCGGGGAGACCCAGTACTTC. Its protein product is CSARDLRKGGETQYF. This chain connects TRBV20-1 to TRBJ2-5, with D tentatively TRBD2 (5 bases). The CDR3 consists of 15 residues. The ends were cut back, 0 bases at V and 5 bases at J, with 16 bases in the middle. The V gene's germline CDR1 is DFQATT and CDR2 SNEGSKA (reference sequence).

In this sample, this clonotype turned up many times. The chain uses TRBV5-1 and TRBJ2-7; the D is unclear. Germline assignment: CDR1 SGHRS and CDR2 YFSETQ. CDR3 size: 15 residues. V gave up 0 bases and J gave up 5 bases, with 15 bases separating them. The CDR3 coding sequence is TGCGCCAGCAGCTTGGAGATGGGTCTTCTCAACGAGCAGTACTTC. Translating it yields CASSLEMGLLNEQYF.

CDR3 sequence: CAIRTSGYEQFF. The CDR3 nucleotides are TGTGCCATCAGGACTAGTGGGTATGAGCAGTTCTTC. The chain has TRBV10-3 and TRBJ2-1; D might be TRBD2 (6 bases). The V end was cut by 6 bases, the J end by 8 bases, with 11 bases between. Germline V CDR1 and CDR2: ENHRY, SYGVKD. The CDR3 has 12 residues.

This rearrangement joins TRBV5-1 to TRBJ2-7; 8 bases match TRBD1. The CDR3 is 13 amino acids. V lost 4 bases and J lost 2; bases outside the gene matches: 2. Germline CDR1 and CDR2: SGHRS and YFSETQ. The CDR3 loop is CASSGGQAYEQYF. CDR3 DNA sequence: TGCGCCAGCAGCGGGGGACAGGCCTACGAGCAGTACTTC. Full variable domain (outside the CDR3, taken from reference TRBV5-1 and TRBJ2-7): KAGVTQTPRYLIKTRGQQVTLSCSPISGHRSVSWYQQTPGQGLQFLFEYFSETQRNKGNFPGRFSGRQFSNSRSEMNVSTLELGDSALYLCASSGGQAYEQYFGPGTRLTVT.

The chain uses TRBV7-9 and TRBJ2-3; D call uncertain. Per germline, CDR1 SEHNR and CDR2 FQNEAQ (reference sequence). The CDR3 is 8 residues long. Trimming took off 5 bases at V and 15 bases at J, with 6 bases between the two ends. CDR3 amino acids: CASSDQYF. The CDR3 region has the DNA TGTGCCAGCAGCGACCAATATTTT.